These 7 T cell receptor beta chains came from one sample sequenced in a study of T cells in Graves' hyperthyroidism and ophthalmopathy. The TCR beta CDR3 regions underwent amplification using RNA transcripts as the source. First-round RT-PCR of the TCR CDR3 relied on the HTBI primer set. TCRdb reprocessed the multiplex PCR reads with MiXCR, giving one entry per CDR3 protein. The sample carries about 410,000 distinct CDR3 sequences, roughly 14% recorded once. Specimen: blood. These receptors were collected from a man aged 18 to 29 with Graves' ophthalmopathy.

The rearrangement uses TRBV5-7 and TRBJ2-1; 11 nucleotides line up with TRBD2. TRBV5-7 is sorted into the ORF group, with uncertain function. The CDR3 totals 15 residues. The V segment lost 2 bases and the J segment 7 bases; nucleotides outside the gene matches: 5. The DNA of the CDR3 is TGTGCCAGCAGCTTCTTAGCGGGGGGGCTTAATGAGCAGTTCTTC. Amino acid sequence: CASSFLAGGLNEQFF.

This clonotype was found many times. Here the CDR3 reads CASRGDRARKETQYF. The CDR3 coding sequence is TGTGCCAGCAGGGGGGACAGGGCTAGGAAAGAGACCCAGTACTTC. This sequence joins TRBV13 and TRBJ2-5; 9 bases fit TRBD1. This CDR3 has 15 residues. J was trimmed by 3 bases and V by 6 bases; bases with no gene match: 8. Per the germline V gene, CDR1 is PRHDT and CDR2 is FYEKMQ (reference sequence).

This clonotype was picked up many times. The chain is built from TRBV27 and TRBJ1-1; D call uncertain. The germline CDR1 and CDR2 sequences are MNHEY and SMNVEV (reference sequence). Trimming shortened V by 6 bases and J by 2 bases, and 10 bases separated the two germline ends. The CDR3 covers 13 residues. The CDR3 DNA sequence: TGTGCCAGCAGGACTACAAGAAACACTGAAGCTTTCTTT. Translating it yields CASRTTRNTEAFF.

This clonotype was seen repeatedly, ten times or more. This CDR3 reads CSARRGVREGISPTPNYGYTF. CDR3 nucleotide sequence: TGCAGTGCTAGAAGGGGCGTTCGGGAAGGAATCTCTCCTACTCCGAACTATGGCTACACCTTC. This chain joins TRBV20-1 and TRBJ1-2, with a possible D match to TRBD1 (5 bases). This CDR3 contains 21 residues. V lost 2 bases and J lost 2, with 33 bases in between. Per the germline V gene, CDR1 is DFQATT and CDR2 is SNEGSKA (reference sequence).

Worth noting for this clonotype: Since a much larger clone is just one base distant, this may be a read error. The V call is TRBV20-1, the J call TRBJ2-5; D gene unclear. Trimming removed 0 bases at V and 5 bases at J, with 25 bases between. This CDR3 comprises 18 residues. Germline CDR1 DFQATT, CDR2 SNEGSKA (reference sequence). This CDR3 is CSARDLLNSQILGETQYF. The CDR3 nucleotides read TGCAGTGCTAGAGATCTGTTGAACAGCCAAATTTTAGGGGAGACCCAGTACTTC.

This clonotype was observed many times. The chain employs TRBV7-9 and TRBJ2-7, with D perhaps TRBD1 (5 bases). CDR1 and CDR2 from the germline V gene are SEHNR and FQNEAQ (reference sequence). The V gene lost 0 bases and the J gene lost 0 bases, with 6 bases spanning the gap. The CDR3 length is 14 residues. CDR3 residues: CASSLAGLSYEQYF. The CDR3 DNA reads as TGTGCCAGCAGCTTAGCGGGGCTCTCCTACGAGCAGTACTTC.

This clonotype was recorded at least ten times. J is TRBJ2-1 and V is TRBV7-3; 12 positions match TRBD2. Trimming took 1 base from V and 2 from J; bases not matched to a gene: 12. Germline lookup yields CDR1 SGHTA and CDR2 FQGTGA. The CDR3 consists of 20 residues. CDR3 amino acids: CASSLIPLRLAGVAYNEQFF. In DNA, the CDR3 is TGTGCCAGCAGCTTAATCCCCCTTCGACTAGCGGGAGTTGCCTACAATGAGCAGTTCTTC.